The 14 T cell receptor beta chains below come from one sample, sequenced in a study of blood T cell repertoires in COVID-19. Some clones are missing from TCRdb's copy, which holds only in-frame ones; the method was immunoSEQ multiplex PCR. The sample holds approximately 97,000 clones, roughly 87% seen once. The sample consisted of peripheral blood. All receptors derive from a woman in her forties or fifties with COVID-19, enrolled during active disease.

The chain is built from TRBV7-2 and TRBJ2-7; 9 bases line up with TRBD2. The V segment lost 1 base and the J segment 4 bases; nucleotides outside the gene matches: 8. CDR1 and CDR2 (germline): SGHTA, FQGNSA. The CDR3 is made up of 16 amino acids. CDR3 region: CASSLEGGGAAYEQYF. CDR3 nucleotide sequence: TGTGCCAGCAGCTTAGAAGGCGGGGGGGCAGCGTACGAGCAGTACTTC.

This sequence joins TRBV7-6 and TRBJ2-2; 8 bases are shared with TRBD2. Germline V gene lookup returns CDR1 SGHVS and CDR2 FNYEAQ. The CDR3 loop spans 16 amino acids. The V and J ends lost 1 base and 5 bases, in that order; junction bases with no gene match: 6. The CDR3 loop reads CASSLERGGITGELFF. CDR3 bases: TGTGCCAGCAGCTTAGAGCGCGGGGGGATAACCGGGGAGCTGTTTTTT. Based on the CDR3 plus reference TRBV7-6 and TRBJ2-2, the full variable domain is GAGVSQSPRYKVTKRGQDVALRCDPISGHVSLYWYRQALGQGPEFLTYFNYEAQQDKSGLPNDRFSAERPEGSISTLTIQRTEQRDSAMYRCASSLERGGITGELFFGEGSRLTVL.

The chain couples TRBV2 to TRBJ2-2, with TRBD2 identical over 7 bases. CDR1 is SNHLY, CDR2 FYNNEI, per germline. The CDR3 has 15 residues. The V segment lost 7 bases and the J segment 4 bases; nucleotides outside the gene matches: 9. The CDR3 coding sequence is TGTGCCAGCACCCGGAGGGCTAGCGGCACCGGGGAGCTGTTTTTT. It is translated as CASTRRASGTGELFF. Combining the CDR3 with reference TRBV2 and TRBJ2-2 gives the whole variable domain EPEVTQTPSHQVTQMGQEVILRCVPISNHLYFYWYRQILGQKVEFLVSFYNNEISEKSEIFDDQFSVERPDGSNFTLKIRSTKLEDSAMYFCASTRRASGTGELFFGEGSRLTVL.

This chain links TRBV4-2 with TRBJ2-7, with a possible D match to TRBD1 (5 bases). Germline loops: CDR1 LGHNA, CDR2 YNFKEQ. Trimming took off 1 base at V and 3 bases at J, with 10 bases between the two ends. CDR3 length: 14 amino acids. The CDR3 reads CASSQATVGYEQYF. The CDR3 DNA is TGTGCCAGCAGCCAAGCGACAGTGGGCTACGAGCAGTACTTC.

V gene TRBV7-8 combines with J gene TRBJ2-1, with 9 bases identical to TRBD2. The CDR3 has 15 amino acids. Germline trimming cut 1 base from V and 12 bases from J; bases unmatched to any gene: 10. Germline CDR1 reads SGHVS; CDR2 reads FQNEAQ. CDR3 coding DNA: TGTGCCAGCAGCTTAGTAGTTAGCGGGGGCCGTCCGCAGTTCTTC. The encoded protein is CASSLVVSGGRPQFF.

The V gene is TRBV4-1, the J gene TRBJ2-3, with 9 bases identical to TRBD2. Germline assignment: CDR1 MGHRA and CDR2 YSYEKL. The CDR3 contains 16 residues. With V trimmed by 2 bases and J by 2 bases, 5 bases remained unmatched. CDR3 amino acids: CASSQFGGGATDTQYF. CDR3 DNA sequence: TGCGCCAGCAGCCAATTTGGCGGGGGGGCCACAGATACGCAGTATTTT.

The chain uses TRBV19 and TRBJ1-1, with 8 bases identical to TRBD1. From germline, CDR1 is LNHDA and CDR2 SQIVND (reference sequence). This CDR3 contains 15 residues. V lost 0 bases to trimming and J lost 4 bases; unmatched junction nucleotides: 4. The CDR3 loop is CASSIDAGQGTEAFF. The CDR3 DNA is TGTGCCAGTAGTATAGACGCTGGACAGGGCACTGAAGCTTTCTTT.

V usage is TRBV3-1 (or the pseudogene TRBV3-2) and J usage is TRBJ2-2; TRBD2 is a possible D gene (6 bases). Trimming cost V 2 bases and J 2 bases, with 9 bases left between them. This CDR3 has 15 amino acids. Germline V gene data show CDR1 as LGHDT and CDR2 as YNNKEL (reference sequence). Written as DNA, the CDR3 is TGTGCCAGCAGCCAAAGTGGGACTAACACCGGGGAGCTGTTTTTT. Translation gives CASSQSGTNTGELFF.

The J gene is TRBJ1-6, the V gene TRBV28; TRBD1 matches at 7 bases. Germline CDR1 reads MDHEN; CDR2 reads SYDVKM. The CDR3 contains 15 residues. J was trimmed by 6 bases and V by 6 bases; bases with no gene match: 8. The CDR3 region has the DNA TGTGCCAGCAGACTCAGGGACAGCCTTAATTCACCCCTCCACTTT. Amino acids: CASRLRDSLNSPLHF.

The chain recombines TRBV7-9 with TRBJ1-1, with TRBD1 identical over 8 bases. Germline V gene data show CDR1 as SEHNR and CDR2 as FQNEAQ (reference sequence). There are 14 residues in the CDR3. V was pared by 2 bases and J by 3 bases, with 2 bases of the junction left unmatched. The CDR3 sequence is CASSLQDRDTEAFF. The CDR3 DNA reads TGTGCCAGCAGCTTACAGGACAGGGACACTGAAGCTTTCTTT.

The V and J genes are TRBV11-3 and TRBJ2-1, with D perhaps TRBD1 (6 bases). CDR1 SGHNT and CDR2 YENEEA come from the germline V gene. V lost 5 bases to trimming and J lost 9 bases, with 14 bases between them. The CDR3 totals 13 residues. In nucleotides, the CDR3 is TGTGCCAGCAGCGGTCACAGGGTAACTGAGCAGTTCTTC. Amino acid sequence: CASSGHRVTEQFF.

The chain carries TRBV6-5 and TRBJ2-7; 7 nucleotides line up with TRBD2. The CDR3 is made up of 14 amino acids. V dropped 4 bases and J dropped 2; count of bases not matched to a gene: 5. Germline CDR1 MNHEY, CDR2 SVGAGI. The DNA of the CDR3 is TGTGCCAGCAGTTCTCTAGCGGCACCCTACGAGCAGTACTTC. The encoded protein is CASSSLAAPYEQYF.

The genes are TRBV5-1 and TRBJ2-1; D might be TRBD2 (6 bases). The CDR3 sequence is 14 residues long. The ends were cut back, 4 bases at V and 4 bases at J, with 12 bases in the middle. Germline lookup yields CDR1 SGHRS and CDR2 YFSETQ. CDR3 nucleotides: TGCGCCAGCAGCGAGCCCGGGGGTTACAATGAGCAGTTCTTC. Amino acid sequence: CASSEPGGYNEQFF.

V is TRBV4-1 and J is TRBJ2-2; 10 bases map to TRBD1. CDR1 is MGHRA, CDR2 YSYEKL, per germline. CDR3 length: 14 amino acids. J was trimmed by 8 bases and V by 4 bases; bases with no gene match: 4. The CDR3 DNA follows: TGCGCCAGCAGCCGGGGGACAGGGGCAGGGGAGCTGTTTTTT. It translates to CASSRGTGAGELFF.